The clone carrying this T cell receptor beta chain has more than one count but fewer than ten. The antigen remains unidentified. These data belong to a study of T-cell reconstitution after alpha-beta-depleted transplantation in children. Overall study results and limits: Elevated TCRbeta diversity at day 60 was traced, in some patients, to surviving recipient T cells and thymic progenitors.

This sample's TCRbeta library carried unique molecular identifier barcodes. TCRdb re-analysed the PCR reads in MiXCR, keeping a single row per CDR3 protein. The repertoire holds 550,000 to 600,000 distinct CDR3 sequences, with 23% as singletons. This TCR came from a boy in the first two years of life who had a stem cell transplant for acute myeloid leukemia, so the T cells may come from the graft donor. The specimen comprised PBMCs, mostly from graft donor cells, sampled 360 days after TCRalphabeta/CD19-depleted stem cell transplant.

CDR3 sequence reads: CSGHKANLIRTEAFF. The CDR3 bases are TGCAGCGGCCATAAGGCTAATCTCATTCGTACTGAAGCTTTCTTT. The rearrangement links TRBV29-1 to TRBJ1-1; D remains unclear. With 7 bases removed from V and 5 bases from J, the gap between germline ends came to 23 bases. CDR3 length: 15 amino acids. The germline gives CDR1 SQVTM, CDR2 ANQGSEA.